This T cell receptor beta chain was retrieved from a study of response to subunit inactivated influenza vaccine. Each CDR3 protein is one row after TCRdb ran MiXCR on the RT-PCR reads. The sample includes some 850,000 distinct CDR3 sequences, about a fifth seen only once; the top ten take approximately 10%. The CDR3 is made up of 12 amino acids. Trimming removed 2 bases at V and 2 bases at J, with 6 bases between. Per the germline V gene, CDR1 is DFQATT and CDR2 is SNEGSKA (reference sequence). The study, taken as a whole, reports: Only a handful of new T cells, the authors suggested, are recruited with each seasonal influenza vaccination.

A word on this clonotype: No antigen is known for it.

This chain joins TRBV20-1 and TRBJ1-1; D is ambiguous. This specimen consisted of PBMCs from blood, obtained 5 days after vaccination. The sequence derives from a man aged 45-60 years who received an inactivated influenza vaccine. CDR3 residues: CSARSPNTEAFF. The CDR3 region has the DNA TGCAGTGCTAGAAGCCCCAACACTGAAGCTTTCTTT.